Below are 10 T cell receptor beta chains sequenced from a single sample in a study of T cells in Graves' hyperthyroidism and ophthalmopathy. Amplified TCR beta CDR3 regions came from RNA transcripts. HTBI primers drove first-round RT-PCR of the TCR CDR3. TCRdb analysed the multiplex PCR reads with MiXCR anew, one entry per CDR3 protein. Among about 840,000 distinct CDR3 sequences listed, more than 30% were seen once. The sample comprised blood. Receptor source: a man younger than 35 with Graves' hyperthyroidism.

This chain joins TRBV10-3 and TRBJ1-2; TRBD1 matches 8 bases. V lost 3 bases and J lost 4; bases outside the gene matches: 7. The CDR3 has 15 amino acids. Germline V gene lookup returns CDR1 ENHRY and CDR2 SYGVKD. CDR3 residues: CAISEVRGRGYGYTF. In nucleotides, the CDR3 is TGTGCCATCAGTGAAGTCAGGGGGCGCGGCTATGGCTACACCTTC.

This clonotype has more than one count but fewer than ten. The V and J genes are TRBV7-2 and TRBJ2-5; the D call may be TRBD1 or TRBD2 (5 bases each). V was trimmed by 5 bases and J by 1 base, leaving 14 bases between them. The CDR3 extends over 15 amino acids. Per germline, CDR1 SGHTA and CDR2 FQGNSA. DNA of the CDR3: TGTGCCAGCAGCCTGACGGGACCGCCCCAAGAGACCCAGTACTTC. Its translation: CASSLTGPPQETQYF.

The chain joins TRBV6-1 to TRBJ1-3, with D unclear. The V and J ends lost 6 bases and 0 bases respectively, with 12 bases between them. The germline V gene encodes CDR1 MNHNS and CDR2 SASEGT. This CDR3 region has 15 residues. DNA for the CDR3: TGTGCCAGCAGCCGGAGGGCCAGCTCTGGAAACACCATATATTTT. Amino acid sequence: CASSRRASSGNTIYF.

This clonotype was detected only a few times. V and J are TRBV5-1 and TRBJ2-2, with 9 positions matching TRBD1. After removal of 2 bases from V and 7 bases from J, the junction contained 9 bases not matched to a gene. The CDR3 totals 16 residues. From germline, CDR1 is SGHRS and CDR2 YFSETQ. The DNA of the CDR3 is TGCGCCAGCAGCTTCACCGGGACAGGGTTTGGCGGGGAGCTGTTTTTT. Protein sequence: CASSFTGTGFGGELFF.

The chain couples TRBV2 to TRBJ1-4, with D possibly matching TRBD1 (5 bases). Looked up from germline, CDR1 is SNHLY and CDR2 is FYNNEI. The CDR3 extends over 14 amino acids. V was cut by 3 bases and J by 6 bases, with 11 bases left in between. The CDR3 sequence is CASSDGTPYEKLFF. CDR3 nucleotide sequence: TGTGCCAGCAGTGACGGGACCCCTTATGAAAAACTGTTTTTT.

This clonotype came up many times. This chain's CDR3 is CSAPRESTEAFF. CDR3 nucleotides: TGCAGTGCTCCCCGCGAGAGCACTGAAGCTTTCTTT. The V gene is TRBV20-1, the J gene TRBJ1-1; no reliable D call. Germline V gene lookup returns CDR1 DFQATT and CDR2 SNEGSKA (reference sequence). V was trimmed by 5 bases and J by 4 bases, leaving 11 bases between them. The CDR3 has 12 amino acids.

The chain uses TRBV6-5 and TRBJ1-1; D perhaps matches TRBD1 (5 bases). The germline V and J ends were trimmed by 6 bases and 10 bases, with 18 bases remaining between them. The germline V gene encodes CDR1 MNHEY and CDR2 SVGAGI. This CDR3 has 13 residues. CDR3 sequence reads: CASSADSRGAAFF. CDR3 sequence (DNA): TGTGCCAGCAGCGCAGACAGTCGAGGGGCAGCTTTCTTT.

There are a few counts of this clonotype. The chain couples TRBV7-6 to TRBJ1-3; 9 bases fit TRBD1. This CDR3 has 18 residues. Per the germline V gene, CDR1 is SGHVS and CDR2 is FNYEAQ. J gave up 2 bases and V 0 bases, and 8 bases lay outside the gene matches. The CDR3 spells CASSLAPGTGFAGNTIYF. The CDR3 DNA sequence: TGTGCCAGCAGCTTAGCCCCGGGGACAGGGTTTGCTGGAAACACCATATATTTT.

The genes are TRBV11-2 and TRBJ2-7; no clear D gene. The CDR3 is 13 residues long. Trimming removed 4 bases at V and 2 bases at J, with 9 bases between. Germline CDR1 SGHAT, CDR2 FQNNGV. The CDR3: CASSSAMAYEQYF. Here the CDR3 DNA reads TGTGCCAGCAGCTCCGCAATGGCCTACGAGCAGTACTTC.

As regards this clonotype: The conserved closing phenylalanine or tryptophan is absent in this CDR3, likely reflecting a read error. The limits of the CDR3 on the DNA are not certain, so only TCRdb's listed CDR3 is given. The CDR3: CASSLTEG. The chain joins TRBV7-3 to TRBJ2-7; TRBD2, the table's D call, lacks a check against the DNA. The V gene's germline CDR1 is SGHTA and CDR2 FQGTGA. The CDR3 sequence runs 8 residues, both termini included.